Following are 17 T cell receptor beta chains from one sample sequenced in a study of control samples from healthy donors and cancer patients (TCRdb year 2020). The method behind the library was the immunoSEQ multiplex PCR assay. This immuneACCESS table, as held by TCRdb, lists in-frame sequences with V and J called but not all clones. Of the missing ones, under half trace to an unresolved V gene in checked studies; the others have no known cause. Here the sample has about 170,000 clones; 91% occur a single time. Of the sample, about 1.4% falls within the top ten clones. The specimen was blood. All receptors come from a woman between 25 and 40 years old in good health.

The chain links TRBV7-2 to TRBJ1-5; 8 nucleotides align to TRBD1. The germline gives CDR1 SGHTA, CDR2 FQGNSA. The CDR3 length is 14 residues. V lost 3 bases, J lost 4 bases, and 2 bases stayed unmatched. CDR3 in DNA: TGTGCCAGCAGCTTGGACAGGGAGAATCAGCCCCAGCATTTT. Amino acids: CASSLDRENQPQHF. The entire variable domain, with the rest obtained from reference TRBV7-2 and TRBJ1-5, is as follows: GAGVSQSPSNKVTEKGKDVELRCDPISGHTALYWYRQSLGQGLEFLIYFQGNSAPDKSGLPSDRFSAERTGGSVSTLTIQRTQQEDSAVYLCASSLDRENQPQHFGDGTRLSIL.

CDR3 in DNA: TGTGCCAGCAGCGCCCGGGACCCCTCCTACAATGAGCAGTTCTTC. Its translation: CASSARDPSYNEQFF. The chain has TRBV11-3 and TRBJ2-1; D possibly uses TRBD1 or TRBD2 (5 bases each). CDR1 and CDR2 from the germline V gene are SGHNT and YENEEA. Trimming left V 5 bases short and J 0 bases short, with 11 bases between. This CDR3 spans 15 amino acids.

V is TRBV24-1 and J is TRBJ2-3; unclear D gene. Germline CDR1 is KGHDR and CDR2 is SFDVKD. V lost 1 base to trimming and J lost 4 bases, with 2 bases between them. The CDR3 runs to 12 residues. CDR3 protein: CATSDFPDTQYF. In nucleotides, the CDR3 is TGTGCCACCAGTGATTTTCCAGATACGCAGTATTTT.

The chain employs TRBV28 and TRBJ1-2; no reliable D call. The CDR3 totals 16 residues. V was trimmed by 1 base and J by 4 bases, leaving 16 bases between them. CDR1 and CDR2 (germline): MDHEN, SYDVKM. In nucleotides, the CDR3 is TGTGCCAGCAGTTTATTACGGGCACCCGGCGTCTATGGCTACACCTTC. Protein product: CASSLLRAPGVYGYTF.

This clone turned up a few times. This chain joins TRBV15 and TRBJ1-1, with 10 bases fitting TRBD1. This CDR3 is 15 amino acids long. After removal of 3 bases from V and 4 bases from J, the junction contained 5 bases not matched to a gene. CDR1 and CDR2 (germline): LNHNV, YYDKDF (reference sequence). The chain's CDR3 is CATSRGQGWGTEAFF. The CDR3 coding sequence is TGTGCCACCAGCAGGGGACAGGGGTGGGGCACTGAAGCTTTCTTT.

This clone was counted a single time. The chain recombines TRBV7-3 with TRBJ2-7, with 9 bases identical to TRBD1. This CDR3 region has 15 residues. V lost 5 bases to trimming and J lost 3 bases; unmatched junction nucleotides: 8. The germline V gene encodes CDR1 SGHTA and CDR2 FQGTGA. The chain's CDR3 is CASSPTPGQGYEQYF. The CDR3 region has the DNA TGTGCCAGCAGCCCGACACCGGGACAGGGCTACGAGCAGTACTTC.

This clone was recorded only once. The chain has TRBV7-2 and TRBJ2-7; a weak D match, TRBD2 (6 bases). Trimming removed 6 bases at V and 0 bases at J, with 9 bases between. This CDR3 has 13 amino acids. Germline V gene data show CDR1 as SGHTA and CDR2 as FQGNSA. CDR3 sequence: CASRSGSSYEQYF. CDR3 in DNA: TGTGCCAGCAGGTCCGGGAGCTCCTACGAGCAGTACTTC.

As DNA, the CDR3 is TGCAGTGTCAGGGGGAACACTGAAGCTTTCTTT. Amino acids: CSVRGNTEAFF. The chain recombines TRBV20-1 with TRBJ1-1, with TRBD1 as a possible D gene (6 bases). The CDR3 loop spans 11 amino acids. V was trimmed by 7 bases and J by 1 base, leaving 7 bases between them. CDR1 DFQATT and CDR2 SNEGSKA come from the germline V gene (reference sequence).

The V and J genes are TRBV7-2 and TRBJ2-2; D perhaps matches TRBD1 (6 bases). Trimming pared 5 bases from V and 1 base from J, leaving 14 bases between. CDR1 SGHTA and CDR2 FQGNSA come from the germline V gene. This CDR3 region has 16 residues. The CDR3 nucleotides are TGTGCCAGCAGCCCCCAACCGGGACAGAACACCGGGGAGCTGTTTTTT. It codes for CASSPQPGQNTGELFF.

With respect to this clone: One end of the junction is discordant with germline, which a read error may explain. The genes are TRBV7-9 and TRBJ1-5; 7 positions match TRBD1. The CDR3 runs to 15 residues. Per germline, CDR1 SEHNR and CDR2 FQNEAQ (reference sequence). This chain's CDR3 is CTSSADRDKNQPQHF. As DNA, the CDR3 is TGTACCAGCAGCGCCGACAGGGATAAGAATCAGCCCCAGCATTTT.

This chain connects TRBV9 to TRBJ1-6; TRBD1 matches 8 bases. CDR1 and CDR2 from the germline V gene are SGDLS and YYNGEE. The CDR3 extends over 15 amino acids. V trimming: 4 bases; J trimming: 4 bases; junction bases outside the gene matches: 4. CDR3 in amino acids: CASSPGQVYNSPLHF. CDR3 DNA: TGTGCCAGCAGCCCGGGACAGGTATATAATTCACCCCTCCACTTT. Looking up the rest from reference TRBV9 and TRBJ1-6 gives the full variable domain: DSGVTQTPKHLITATGQRVTLRCSPRSGDLSVYWYQQSLDQGLQFLIQYYNGEERAKGNILERFSAQQFPDLHSELNLSSLELGDSALYFCASSPGQVYNSPLHFGNGTRLTVT.

The gene calls are TRBV9 and TRBJ1-1, with 9 bases that match TRBD1. V trimming: 0 bases; J trimming: 1 base; junction bases outside the gene matches: 1. CDR1 is SGDLS, CDR2 YYNGEE, per germline. This CDR3 region has 15 residues. The CDR3 nucleotides read TGTGCCAGCAGCGTAGTGGGACAGGGGAACACTGAAGCTTTCTTT. The encoded protein is CASSVVGQGNTEAFF.

This sequence joins TRBV18 and TRBJ1-2; 7 nucleotides agree with TRBD1. J lost 2 bases, V lost 3 bases, and 3 bases had no gene match. The CDR3 contains 14 residues. Per the germline V gene, CDR1 is KGHSH and CDR2 is LQKENI. CDR3 coding DNA: TGTGCCAGCTCACCCCAGACAGGGAACTATGGCTACACCTTC. It is translated as CASSPQTGNYGYTF.

The gene calls are TRBV18 and TRBJ1-1, with D unresolved. In germline, CDR1 is KGHSH, CDR2 LQKENI. This CDR3 region has 15 residues. V lost 1 base and J lost 1, with 10 bases in between. The CDR3 protein is CASSPQANKNTEAFF. Here the CDR3 DNA reads TGTGCCAGCTCACCACAGGCTAATAAGAACACTGAAGCTTTCTTT.

In its sample, this clone was seen once. The chain links TRBV3-1 (or the pseudogene TRBV3-2) to TRBJ2-7, with D possibly being TRBD2 (6 bases). Between the trimmed V and J ends, which lost 0 bases and 6 bases, there was a span of 12 bases. The CDR3 extends over 14 amino acids. The germline V gene encodes CDR1 LGHDT and CDR2 YNNKEL (reference sequence). CDR3 protein: CASSQEVRGSEQYF. The CDR3 DNA follows: TGTGCCAGCAGCCAAGAGGTCCGGGGGAGCGAGCAGTACTTC.

The chain joins TRBV6-2 or TRBV6-3 to TRBJ2-7; 8 bases are shared with TRBD2. J lost 0 bases, V lost 5 bases, and 6 bases had no gene match. This CDR3 spans 15 amino acids. Germline CDR1 MNHEY, CDR2 SVGEGT. CDR3 nucleotides: TGTGCCAGCAGTAGAAGCGGGACTAGCTCCTACGAGCAGTACTTC. Translation gives CASSRSGTSSYEQYF.

The chain is built from TRBV6-1 and TRBJ1-4; D uncertain. The ends were cut back, 0 bases at V and 2 bases at J, with 4 bases in the middle. CDR3 length equals 14 residues. Germline assignment: CDR1 MNHNS and CDR2 SASEGT. The CDR3 region has the DNA TGTGCCAGCAGTGAAGCAACCACTAATGAAAAACTGTTTTTT. As protein: CASSEATTNEKLFF.